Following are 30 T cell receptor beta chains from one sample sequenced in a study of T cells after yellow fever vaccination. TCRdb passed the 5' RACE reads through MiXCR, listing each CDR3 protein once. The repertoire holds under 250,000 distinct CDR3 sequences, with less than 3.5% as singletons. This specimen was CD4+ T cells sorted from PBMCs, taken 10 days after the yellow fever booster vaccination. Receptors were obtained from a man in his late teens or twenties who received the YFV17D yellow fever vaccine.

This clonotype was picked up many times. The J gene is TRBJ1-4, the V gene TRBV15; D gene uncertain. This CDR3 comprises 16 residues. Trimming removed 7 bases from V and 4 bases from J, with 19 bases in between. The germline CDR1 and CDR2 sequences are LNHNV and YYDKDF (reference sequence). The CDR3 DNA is TGTGCCACCAACTCCTTAGGAGCAGCGAATAATGAAAAACTGTTTTTT. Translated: CATNSLGAANNEKLFF.

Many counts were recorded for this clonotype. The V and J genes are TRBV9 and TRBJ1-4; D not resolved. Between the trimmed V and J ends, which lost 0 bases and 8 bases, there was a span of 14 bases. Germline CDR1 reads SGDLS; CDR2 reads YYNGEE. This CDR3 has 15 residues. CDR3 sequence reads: CASSVATGFEEKLFF. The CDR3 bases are TGTGCCAGCAGCGTAGCTACGGGGTTCGAGGAAAAACTGTTTTTT.

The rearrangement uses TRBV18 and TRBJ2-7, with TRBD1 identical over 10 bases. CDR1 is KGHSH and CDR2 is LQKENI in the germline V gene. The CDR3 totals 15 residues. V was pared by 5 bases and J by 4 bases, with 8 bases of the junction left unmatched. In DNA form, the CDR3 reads TGTGCCAGCTCAAACCGACAGGGGGCATGGTACGAGCAGTACTTC. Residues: CASSNRQGAWYEQYF.

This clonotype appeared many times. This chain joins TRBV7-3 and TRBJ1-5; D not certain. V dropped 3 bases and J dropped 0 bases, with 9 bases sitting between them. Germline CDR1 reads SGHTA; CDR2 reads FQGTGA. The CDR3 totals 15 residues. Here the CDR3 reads CASSLSSGSNQPQHF. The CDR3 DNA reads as TGTGCCAGCAGCTTGTCGTCCGGTAGCAATCAGCCCCAGCATTTT.

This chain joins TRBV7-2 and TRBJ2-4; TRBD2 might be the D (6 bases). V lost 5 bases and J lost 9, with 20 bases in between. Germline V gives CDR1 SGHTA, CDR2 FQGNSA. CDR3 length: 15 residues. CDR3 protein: CASSPASVGTGIQYF. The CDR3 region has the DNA TGTGCCAGCAGCCCTGCGTCCGTGGGGACTGGCATTCAGTACTTC. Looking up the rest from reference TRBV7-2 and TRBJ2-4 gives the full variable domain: GAGVSQSPSNKVTEKGKDVELRCDPISGHTALYWYRQSLGQGLEFLIYFQGNSAPDKSGLPSDRFSAERTGGSVSTLTIQRTQQEDSAVYLCASSPASVGTGIQYFGAGTRLSVL.

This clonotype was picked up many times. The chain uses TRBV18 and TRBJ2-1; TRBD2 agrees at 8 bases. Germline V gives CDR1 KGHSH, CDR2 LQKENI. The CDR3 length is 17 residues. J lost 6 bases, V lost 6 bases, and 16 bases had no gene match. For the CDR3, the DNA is TGTGCCAGCTCTCAAGACAGGACTAGCTGGTTGGCCAATGAGCAGTTCTTC. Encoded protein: CASSQDRTSWLANEQFF.

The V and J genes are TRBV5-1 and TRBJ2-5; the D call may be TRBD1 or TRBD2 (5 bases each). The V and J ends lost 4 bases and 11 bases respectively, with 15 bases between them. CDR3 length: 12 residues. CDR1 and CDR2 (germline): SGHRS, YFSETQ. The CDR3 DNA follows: TGCGCCAGCAGCCCTACGGGGCCACTTCAGTACTTC. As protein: CASSPTGPLQYF.

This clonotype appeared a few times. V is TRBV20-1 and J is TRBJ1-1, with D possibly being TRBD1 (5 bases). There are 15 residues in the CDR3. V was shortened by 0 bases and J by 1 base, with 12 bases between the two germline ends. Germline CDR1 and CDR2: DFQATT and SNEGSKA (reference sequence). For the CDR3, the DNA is TGCAGTGCTAGAGACCCCCGAGGGGCGAACACTGAAGCTTTCTTT. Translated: CSARDPRGANTEAFF.

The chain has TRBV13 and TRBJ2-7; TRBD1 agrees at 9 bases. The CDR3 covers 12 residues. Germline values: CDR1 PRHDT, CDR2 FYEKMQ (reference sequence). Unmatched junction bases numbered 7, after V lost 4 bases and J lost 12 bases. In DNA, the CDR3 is TGTGCCAGCAGCTCCCCCCCGGGACAGGGGTACTTC. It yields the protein CASSSPPGQGYF.

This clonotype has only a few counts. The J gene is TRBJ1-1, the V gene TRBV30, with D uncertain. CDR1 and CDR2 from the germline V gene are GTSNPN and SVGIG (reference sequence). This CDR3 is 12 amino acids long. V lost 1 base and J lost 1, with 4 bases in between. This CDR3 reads CAWSDGNTEAFF. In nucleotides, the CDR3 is TGTGCCTGGAGTGACGGGAACACTGAAGCTTTCTTT.

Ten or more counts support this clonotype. In DNA form, the CDR3 reads TGCACCAGCAGCCAAGCCAGGGGGACGGGAGATACGCAGTATTTT. Translated: CTSSQARGTGDTQYF. The gene calls are TRBV1 and TRBJ2-3; the table's D call TRBD1 went unverified against the DNA. TRBV1 is classified as a pseudogene. This CDR3 is built from 15 residues.

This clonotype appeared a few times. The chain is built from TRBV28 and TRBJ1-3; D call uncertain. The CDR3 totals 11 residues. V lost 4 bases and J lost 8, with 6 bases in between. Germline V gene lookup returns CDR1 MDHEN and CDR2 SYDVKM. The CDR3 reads CASSSEYTIYF. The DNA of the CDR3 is TGTGCCAGCAGTTCGGAGTACACCATATATTTT.

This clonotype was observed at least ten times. The CDR3 region has the DNA TGTGCCAGCAGCTTCCCCCGGACTAGCGGGGGGAGGGAGACCCAGTACTTC. Translating it yields CASSFPRTSGGRETQYF. V is TRBV9 and J is TRBJ2-5, with 14 bases fitting TRBD2. The germline gives CDR1 SGDLS, CDR2 YYNGEE. The CDR3 loop spans 17 amino acids. With V trimmed by 4 bases and J by 5 bases, 10 bases remained unmatched.

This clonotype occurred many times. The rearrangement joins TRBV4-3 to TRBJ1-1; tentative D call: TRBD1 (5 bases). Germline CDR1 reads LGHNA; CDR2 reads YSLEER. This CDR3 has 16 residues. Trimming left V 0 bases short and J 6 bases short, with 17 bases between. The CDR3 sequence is CASSQDWEGAFAEAFF. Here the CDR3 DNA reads TGCGCCAGCAGCCAAGATTGGGAAGGGGCTTTCGCTGAAGCTTTCTTT.

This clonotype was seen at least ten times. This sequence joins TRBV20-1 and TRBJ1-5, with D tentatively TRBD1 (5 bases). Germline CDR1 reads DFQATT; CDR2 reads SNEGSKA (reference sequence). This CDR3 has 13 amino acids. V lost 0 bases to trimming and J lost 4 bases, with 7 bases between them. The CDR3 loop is CSARESGNQPQHF. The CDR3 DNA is TGCAGTGCTAGAGAGTCAGGGAATCAGCCCCAGCATTTT.

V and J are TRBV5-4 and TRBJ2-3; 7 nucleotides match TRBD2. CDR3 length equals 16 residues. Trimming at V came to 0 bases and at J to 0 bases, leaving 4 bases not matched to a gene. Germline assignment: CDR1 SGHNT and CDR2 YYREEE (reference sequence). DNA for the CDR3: TGTGCCAGCAGCTTGGGGAGCGGGGTCAGCACAGATACGCAGTATTTT. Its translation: CASSLGSGVSTDTQYF. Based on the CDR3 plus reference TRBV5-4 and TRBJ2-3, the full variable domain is ETGVTQSPTHLIKTRGQQVTLRCSSQSGHNTVSWYQQALGQGPQFIFQYYREEENGRGNFPPRFSGLQFPNYSSELNVNALELDDSALYLCASSLGSGVSTDTQYFGPGTRLTVL.

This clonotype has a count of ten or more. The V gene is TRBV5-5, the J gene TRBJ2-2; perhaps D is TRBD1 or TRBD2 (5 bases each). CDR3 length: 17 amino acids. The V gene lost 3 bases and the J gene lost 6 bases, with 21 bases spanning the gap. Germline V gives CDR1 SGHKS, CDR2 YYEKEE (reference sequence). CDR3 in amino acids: CASSYYRGSNNPGELFF. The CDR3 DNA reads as TGTGCCAGCAGCTATTACCGGGGCTCGAACAACCCCGGGGAGCTGTTTTTT.

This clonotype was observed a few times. CDR3 sequence reads: CASSLGALLAEQFF. CDR3 DNA sequence: TGCGCCAGCAGCTTGGGGGCCCTTCTTGCTGAGCAGTTCTTC. The gene calls are TRBV5-1 and TRBJ2-1; D ambiguous. This CDR3 has 14 residues. Germline-derived CDR1 and CDR2 are SGHRS and YFSETQ. V lost 0 bases and J lost 9, with 13 bases in between.

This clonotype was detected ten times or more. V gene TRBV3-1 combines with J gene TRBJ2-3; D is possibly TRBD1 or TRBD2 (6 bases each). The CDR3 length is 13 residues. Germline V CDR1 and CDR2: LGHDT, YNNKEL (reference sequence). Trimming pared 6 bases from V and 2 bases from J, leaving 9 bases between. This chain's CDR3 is CASRGGITDTQYF. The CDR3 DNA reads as TGTGCCAGCAGAGGGGGGATCACAGATACGCAGTATTTT.

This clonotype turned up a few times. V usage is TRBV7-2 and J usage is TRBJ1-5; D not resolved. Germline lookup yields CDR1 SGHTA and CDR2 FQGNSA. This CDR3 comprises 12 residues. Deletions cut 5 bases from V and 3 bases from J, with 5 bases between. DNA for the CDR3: TGTGCCAGCAGCCCCGCCAATCAGCCCCAGCATTTT. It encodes CASSPANQPQHF.

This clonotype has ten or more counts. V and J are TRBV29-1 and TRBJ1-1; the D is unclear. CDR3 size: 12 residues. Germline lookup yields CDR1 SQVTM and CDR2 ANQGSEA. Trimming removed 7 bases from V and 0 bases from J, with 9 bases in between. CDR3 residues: CSGLIMNTEAFF. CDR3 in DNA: TGCAGCGGATTGATCATGAACACTGAAGCTTTCTTT.

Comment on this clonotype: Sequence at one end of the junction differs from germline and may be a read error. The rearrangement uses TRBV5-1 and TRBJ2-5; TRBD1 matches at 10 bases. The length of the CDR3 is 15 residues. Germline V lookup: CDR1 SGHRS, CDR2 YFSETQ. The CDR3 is CASSLDRGAQETQYF. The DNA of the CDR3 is TGCGCCAGCAGTTTGGACAGGGGGGCCCAAGAGACCCAGTACTTC.

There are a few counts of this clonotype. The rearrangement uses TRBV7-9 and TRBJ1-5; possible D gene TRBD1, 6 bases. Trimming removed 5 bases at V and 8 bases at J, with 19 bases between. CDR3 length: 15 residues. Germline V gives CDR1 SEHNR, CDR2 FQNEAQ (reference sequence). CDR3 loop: CASSLRGGATEPQHF. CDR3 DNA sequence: TGTGCCAGCAGCCTACGGGGGGGGGCCACGGAGCCCCAGCATTTT. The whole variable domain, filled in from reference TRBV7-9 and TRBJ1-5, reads DTGVSQNPRHKITKRGQNVTFRCDPISEHNRLYWYRQTLGQGPEFLTYFQNEAQLEKSRLLSDRFSAERPKGSFSTLEIQRTEQGDSAMYLCASSLRGGATEPQHFGDGTRLSIL.

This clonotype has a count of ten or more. The CDR3 protein is CASSPPGPSKGRDTQYF. The CDR3 DNA reads TGTGCCAGCAGCCCTCCGGGACCTTCAAAAGGGAGAGATACGCAGTATTTT. This chain joins TRBV7-2 and TRBJ2-3, with D perhaps assigned TRBD1 or TRBD2 (5 bases each). V lost 5 bases and J lost 5, with 23 bases in between. Germline V gene lookup returns CDR1 SGHTA and CDR2 FQGNSA. This CDR3 region has 17 residues.

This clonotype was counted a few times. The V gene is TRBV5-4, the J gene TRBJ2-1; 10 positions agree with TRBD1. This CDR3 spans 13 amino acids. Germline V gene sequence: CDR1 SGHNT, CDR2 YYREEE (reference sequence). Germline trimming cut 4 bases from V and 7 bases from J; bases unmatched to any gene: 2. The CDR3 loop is CASSPDRGNEQFF. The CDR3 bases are TGTGCCAGCAGCCCGGACAGGGGGAATGAGCAGTTCTTC.

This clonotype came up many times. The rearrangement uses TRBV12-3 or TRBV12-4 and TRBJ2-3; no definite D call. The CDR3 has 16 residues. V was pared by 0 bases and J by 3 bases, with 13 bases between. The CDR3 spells CASSLALDGVTDTQYF. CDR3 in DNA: TGTGCCAGCAGTTTAGCGCTGGATGGGGTAACAGATACGCAGTATTTT.

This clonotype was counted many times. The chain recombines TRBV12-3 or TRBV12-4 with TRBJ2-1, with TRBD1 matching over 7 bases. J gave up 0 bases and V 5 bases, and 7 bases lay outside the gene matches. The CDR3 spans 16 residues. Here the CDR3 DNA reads TGTGCCAGCAGTGACGGGACAGCCGGCTCCTACAATGAGCAGTTCTTC. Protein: CASSDGTAGSYNEQFF.

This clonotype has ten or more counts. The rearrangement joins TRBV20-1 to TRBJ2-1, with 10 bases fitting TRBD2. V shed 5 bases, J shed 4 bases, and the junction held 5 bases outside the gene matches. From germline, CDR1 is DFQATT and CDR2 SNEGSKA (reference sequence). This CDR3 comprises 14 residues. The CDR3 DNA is TGCAGTGCTCCCAGCGGGGGGGTTTACAATGAGCAGTTCTTC. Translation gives CSAPSGGVYNEQFF.

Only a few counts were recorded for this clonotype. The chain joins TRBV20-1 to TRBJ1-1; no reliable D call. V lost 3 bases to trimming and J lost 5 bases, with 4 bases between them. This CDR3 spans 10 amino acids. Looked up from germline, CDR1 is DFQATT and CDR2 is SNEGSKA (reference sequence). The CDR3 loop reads CSASRTEAFF. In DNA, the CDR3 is TGCAGTGCTAGCCGGACTGAAGCTTTCTTT.

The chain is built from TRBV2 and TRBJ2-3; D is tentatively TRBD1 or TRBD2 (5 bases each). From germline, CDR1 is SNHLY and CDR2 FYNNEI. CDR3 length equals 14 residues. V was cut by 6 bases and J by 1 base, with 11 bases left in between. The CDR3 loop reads CASRRTGRTDTQYF. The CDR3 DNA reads TGTGCCAGCAGGAGGACGGGACGCACAGATACGCAGTATTTT.